Listed below are T cell receptor beta chains from one sample, sequenced in a study of T cell repertoires in aging, cancer and after chemotherapy. One entry per CDR3 protein, called by TCRdb with MiXCR from the multiplex PCR reads. The table has around 6,000 distinct CDR3 sequences, roughly 35% seen once. Sequenced material: blood. The receptors were sampled from a human donor in good health. Each CDR3 is given with its conserved first and last residue. A D gene is named only where the DNA matches it firmly. A row's size may be missing; if present it is once, few, many or a size class.

V	D	J	size	CDR3	DNA
TRBV19	.	TRBJ1-1	.	CASSEGVNTEAFF	TGTGCCAGTAGTGAAGGGGTGAACACTGAAGCTTTCTTT
TRBV27	.	TRBJ1-4	few	CASSPTGGEWEKLFF	TGTGCCAGCAGTCCCACCGGGGGGGAGTGGGAAAAACTGTTTTTT
TRBV6-6	.	TRBJ1-1	few	CASSYGGGGNTEAFF	TGTGCCAGCAGTTATGGGGGCGGGGGTAACACTGAAGCTTTCTTT
TRBV30	.	TRBJ2-7	.	CAWSERWGTPSSYEQYF	TGTGCCTGGAGTGAGAGGTGGGGGACTCCTAGCTCCTACGAGCAGTACTTC
TRBV30	.	TRBJ1-5	.	CAWSRTSARDNQPQHF	TGTGCCTGGAGTCGTACGTCAGCCAGAGACAATCAGCCCCAGCATTTT
TRBV5-5	.	TRBJ1-2	few	CASSLGGSLANYGYTF	TGTGCCAGCAGCTTGGGGGGGTCCCTAGCTAACTATGGCTACACCTTC
TRBV7-9	.	TRBJ1-2	.	CASGRGGYGYTF	TGTGCCAGCGGGCGCGGAGGGTATGGCTACACCTTC
TRBV6-5	TRBD2	TRBJ2-7	few	CASSPTGEGRGQYF	TGTGCCAGCAGCCCCACCGGCGAGGGGAGGGGGCAGTACTTC
TRBV19	.	TRBJ1-1	.	CASSISGSEAFF	TGTGCCAGTAGTATCTCAGGTAGTGAAGCTTTCTTT
TRBV6-5	.	TRBJ1-2	.	CASRALYGYTF	TGTGCCAGCAGGGCCCTCTATGGCTACACCTTC
TRBV6-5	.	TRBJ1-2	.	CASSYDGSYGYTF	TGTGCCAGCAGTTACGATGGAAGCTATGGCTACACCTTC
TRBV6-1	.	TRBJ1-1	.	CASSEALQGNTEAFF	TGTGCCAGCAGTGAAGCGCTACAGGGGAACACTGAAGCTTTCTTT
TRBV29-1	TRBD2	TRBJ2-2	medium-sized	CSVERGSGAAGELFF	TGCAGCGTTGAAAGGGGTAGCGGGGCGGCCGGGGAGCTGTTTTTT
TRBV11-3	.	TRBJ1-3	.	CASSFRHSGNTIYF	TGTGCCAGCAGCTTCAGGCACTCTGGAAACACCATATATTTT